This is a list of T cell receptor beta chains from one sample in a study of T cells in localized non-small cell lung cancer. Profiled with immunoSEQ multiplex PCR; TCRdb holds only in-frame clones, not every one. The data contain under 1,000 clones, around 34% of them seen just once; the ten biggest clones take up about 16%. Material: normal lung tissue next to the tumor, obtained before any cancer treatment. The receptors were sampled from a female donor older than 55 with stage III squamous cell lung carcinoma. The CDR3 runs from the conserved cysteine through the conserved F or W. D genes are given only for firm matches. Rows may omit the clone size; those that give it use once, few, many or a size class.

clone size	D gene	V gene	J gene	CDR3 protein	CDR3 DNA
-	-	TRBV18	TRBJ1-4	CASSPPEGLNEKLFF	TGTGCCAGCTCACCACCGGAGGGGCTAAATGAAAAACTGTTTTTT
-	-	TRBV6-8	TRBJ2-1	CASSYGQTVNEQFF	TGTGCCAGCAGTTACGGACAGACAGTGAATGAGCAGTTCTTC
large	TRBD1	TRBV9	TRBJ2-7	CASSVRDRAGEQYF	TGTGCCAGCAGTGTTCGTGACAGGGCGGGCGAGCAGTACTTC
-	-	TRBV28	TRBJ2-3	CASSLIGAADTQYF	TGTGCCAGCAGTTTAATCGGAGCGGCAGATACGCAGTATTTT
few	-	TRBV6-8	TRBJ2-3	CASSLIHADTQYF	TGTGCCAGCAGTTTGATACACGCAGATACGCAGTATTTT
few	TRBD1	TRBV2	TRBJ1-2	CASRVTGDGYTF	TGTGCCAGCAGGGTGACAGGGGATGGCTACACCTTC
few	-	TRBV30	TRBJ1-1	CAWSENSGYTEAFF	TGTGCCTGGAGTGAGAACTCCGGGTACACTGAAGCTTTCTTT
few	-	TRBV6-8	TRBJ2-3	CASTVGVLALSTDTQYF	TGTGCCAGCACCGTGGGAGTCCTAGCGCTTAGCACAGATACGCAGTATTTT
few	-	TRBV9	TRBJ1-3	CASSVGGRVAGNTIYF	TGTGCCAGCAGCGTGGGGGGACGAGTGGCTGGAAACACCATATATTTT
-	TRBD2	TRBV28	TRBJ2-3	CASSLPSGLTDTQYF	TGTGCCAGCAGTTTGCCTAGCGGGCTGACAGATACGCAGTATTTT
few	TRBD1	TRBV5-1	TRBJ2-3	CASSTGTGSADTQYF	TGCGCCAGCAGCACAGGGACAGGGTCTGCAGATACGCAGTATTTT
-	-	TRBV4-1	TRBJ2-5	CASSQGLQAQGTQYF	TGCGCCAGCAGCCAAGGATTACAGGCCCAAGGGACCCAGTACTTC
-	-	TRBV19	TRBJ1-5	CASSGPYNQPQHF	TGTGCCAGTAGTGGCCCGTACAATCAGCCCCAGCATTTT
-	-	TRBV28	TRBJ2-6	CASSLGGGANVLTF	TGTGCCAGCAGTCTCGGGGGTGGGGCCAACGTCCTGACTTTC
-	-	TRBV6-7	TRBJ2-3	CASSYSFSRTDTQYF	TGTGCCAGCAGTTACTCTTTCAGTCGGACAGATACGCAGTATTTT
few	TRBD1	TRBV6-8	TRBJ2-1	CAISLTGGVGNEQFF	TGTGCCATCAGTCTGACAGGGGGCGTAGGCAATGAGCAGTTCTTC
-	-	TRBV9	TRBJ1-2	CASSPVSQSPGYTF	TGTGCCAGCAGTCCCGTCAGCCAATCCCCAGGCTACACCTTC